These 7 T cell receptor beta chains were sequenced from one sample in a study of glioma-infiltrating T cells after dendritic cell vaccination. Sample time point: after dendritic cell vaccination, including at tumor progression/relapse. Sequencing used immunoSEQ multiplex PCR; TCRdb keeps in-frame clones, though not all of them. The sample comprises about 65,000 clones, roughly 86% of which are singletons, and roughly 10% rests with the top ten. This sample comprised blood, obtained after dendritic cell vaccination. The receptors derive from a human donor with glioblastoma.

This clone turned up a few times. This chain connects TRBV18 to TRBJ2-7, with 9 bases aligning to TRBD1. The CDR3 is 14 residues long. CDR1 and CDR2 (germline): KGHSH, LQKENI. V lost 5 bases to trimming and J lost 1 base; unmatched junction nucleotides: 3. CDR3 sequence (DNA): TGTGCCAGCTCATCCGGGACAGGGTCCTACGAGCAGTACTTC. Its translation is CASSSGTGSYEQYF.

V gene TRBV30 combines with J gene TRBJ1-1; 12 nucleotides line up with TRBD1. The germline gives CDR1 GTSNPN, CDR2 SVGIG (reference sequence). The CDR3 length is 14 residues. V dropped 2 bases and J dropped 11; count of bases not matched to a gene: 9. The CDR3 reads CAWSPGTGGLAAFF. CDR3 coding DNA: TGTGCCTGGAGTCCCGGGACAGGGGGCCTAGCTGCTTTCTTT.

The chain joins TRBV30 to TRBJ2-7; perhaps TRBD2 as D (6 bases). The germline CDR1 and CDR2 sequences are GTSNPN and SVGIG (reference sequence). The CDR3 runs 13 residues. V lost 0 bases and J lost 3, with 9 bases in between. DNA for the CDR3: TGTGCCTGGAGTGTACTCGGGGGCTACGAGCAGTACTTC. It codes for CAWSVLGGYEQYF. The full variable domain, rest sourced from reference TRBV30 and TRBJ2-7, is SQTIHQWPATLVQPVGSPLSLECTVEGTSNPNLYWYRQAAGRGLQLLFYSVGIGQISSEVPQNLSASRPQDRQFILSSKKLLLSDSGFYLCAWSVLGGYEQYFGPGTRLTVT.

The chain combines TRBV4-3 with TRBJ2-1; 9 nucleotides match TRBD2. Germline V gene lookup returns CDR1 LGHNA and CDR2 YSLEER. The ends lost 3 bases at V and 4 bases at J; junction bases unmatched: 4. The CDR3 contains 15 residues. CDR3 sequence: CASSQTSGLYNEQFF. CDR3 in DNA: TGCGCCAGCAGCCAGACTAGCGGACTATACAATGAGCAGTTCTTC.

The chain links TRBV27 to TRBJ1-5, with a weak D call TRBD1 (5 bases). CDR3 length: 16 residues. Germline V CDR1 and CDR2: MNHEY, SMNVEV (reference sequence). The V gene lost 3 bases and the J gene lost 3 bases, with 15 bases spanning the gap. The CDR3 protein is CASSFRANLINQPQHF. The CDR3 region has the DNA TGTGCCAGCAGTTTCAGGGCCAACTTAATCAATCAGCCCCAGCATTTT.

Turning to this clone: The same CDR3 can be traced to other DNA sequences in this sample. The chain couples TRBV6-1 to TRBJ1-6; 9 positions match TRBD1. Trimming at V came to 4 bases and at J to 7 bases, leaving 5 bases not matched to a gene. This CDR3 spans 15 amino acids. Germline CDR1 MNHNS, CDR2 SASEGT. The CDR3: CASSGGQGRNSPLHF. The DNA of the CDR3 is TGTGCCAGCAGTGGCGGACAGGGGAGGAATTCACCCCTCCACTTT.

The V gene is TRBV10-1, the J gene TRBJ1-1; no reliable D call. Trimming stripped 3 bases from V and 1 base from J, with 9 bases between. There are 14 residues in the CDR3. The germline CDR1 and CDR2 sequences are WNHNN and SYGVQD (reference sequence). CDR3 protein: CASSDNSQNTEAFF. CDR3 nucleotide sequence: TGCGCCAGCAGTGATAACAGCCAGAACACTGAAGCTTTCTTT.